This TCR beta chain emerged from a study of shared clonotypes between healthy human individuals. Germline V CDR1 and CDR2: SGHTA, FQGNSA. The V gene lost 4 bases and the J gene lost 3 bases, with 16 bases spanning the gap. This CDR3 comprises 15 residues. At the deep level, the assay was run. An even split of each subset's genomic DNA across several immunoSEQ plates was performed. This table comes from immunoSEQ multiplex PCR, and its TCRdb copy is limited to in-frame clones, with some not included. Here the sample spans more than 1.2 million clones, approximately 98.5% being singletons. Points on this clone: Its antigen remains unidentified.

Study-wide points: Rarefaction revealed incomplete sorted-subset sequencing despite large depth.

The chain couples TRBV7-2 to TRBJ2-7, with D perhaps matching TRBD2 (5 bases). Sequencing was done on a sample of naive CD4+ T cells sorted from blood. Stated subset: CD45RA+ positively selected. This TCR was sampled from a young man in good health. CDR3 protein: CASSSRKEVVYEQYF. The CDR3 bases are TGTGCCAGCAGCTCCCGCAAGGAGGTAGTCTACGAGCAGTACTTC. Based on the CDR3 plus reference TRBV7-2 and TRBJ2-7, the full variable domain is GAGVSQSPSNKVTEKGKDVELRCDPISGHTALYWYRQSLGQGLEFLIYFQGNSAPDKSGLPSDRFSAERTGGSVSTLTIQRTQQEDSAVYLCASSSRKEVVYEQYFGPGTRLTVT.